This T cell receptor beta chain stems from a study of blood T cell repertoires in COVID-19. The CDR3 is 15 amino acids. V was clipped by 4 bases and J by 0 bases, with 14 bases between them. CDR1 and CDR2 (germline): SGDLS, YYNGEE. TCRdb's table, derived via immunoSEQ multiplex PCR, lists solely in-frame clones and lacks some. The data contain tens of thousands of clones, 79% of them singletons. This sequence was found in a woman older than 75 with acute or convalescent COVID-19. The chain couples TRBV9 to TRBJ2-7; D gene uncertain. The specimen sequenced was peripheral blood. The CDR3 nucleotides read TGTGCCAGCAGCCTTACACCATCTAGCTCCTACGAGCAGTACTTC. This sequence encodes CASSLTPSSSYEQYF.